The 14 T cell receptor beta chains below all came from one sample that was sequenced in a study of T cells in tuberculosis (dated 2018 in TCRdb). Read against the paper, the sample's time point label means: new active TB diagnosis, blood taken before or within 7 days of starting treatment. The receptor library was made with the immunoSEQ multiplex PCR assay. As stored in TCRdb, this immuneACCESS dataset retains in-frame rearrangements with V and J assigned. A fraction of the clones does not appear; measured against another copy, unresolved V genes explain less than half of the discrepancy, and the remainder lacks a known reason. Across this sample there are under 50,000 clones, with roughly 94% seen only once. The top ten clonotypes cover about 4.5% of the sample. Material: PBMCs, obtained at tuberculosis diagnosis. These TCRs come from an adult with tuberculosis.

The chain joins TRBV11-2 to TRBJ2-1; weak D call: TRBD2 (7 bases). CDR3 length: 17 amino acids. The V gene's germline CDR1 is SGHAT and CDR2 FQNNGV. Trimming removed 3 bases at V and 1 base at J, with 16 bases between. CDR3 nucleotides: TGTGCCAGCAGCTTCAATCCTGCGGGGGCGTCCTACAATGAGCAGTTCTTC. Residues: CASSFNPAGASYNEQFF.

The rearrangement joins TRBV27 to TRBJ1-4, with D uncertain. Germline V CDR1 and CDR2: MNHEY, SMNVEV (reference sequence). The CDR3 has 14 residues. Trimming stripped 8 bases from V and 5 bases from J, with 15 bases between. CDR3 in DNA: TGTGCCAGCCGCCAATGGACGGGAAATGAAAAACTGTTTTTT. Its translation: CASRQWTGNEKLFF.

V gene TRBV7-2 combines with J gene TRBJ2-7; TRBD1 might be the D (6 bases). Germline loops: CDR1 SGHTA, CDR2 FQGNSA. V dropped 1 base and J dropped 5 bases, with 9 bases sitting between them. The CDR3 consists of 13 residues. CDR3 sequence reads: CASSLDRADEQYF. CDR3 coding DNA: TGTGCCAGCAGCTTAGACAGGGCTGACGAGCAGTACTTC.

This chain joins TRBV4-1 and TRBJ2-7; TRBD1 matches 7 bases. CDR1 is MGHRA and CDR2 is YSYEKL in the germline V gene. This CDR3 spans 14 amino acids. V lost 5 bases to trimming and J lost 3 bases; unmatched junction nucleotides: 7. The CDR3 DNA follows: TGCGCCAGCAGCTCCCGGGACAGAAACTACGAGCAGTACTTC. Encoded protein: CASSSRDRNYEQYF.

The V and J genes are TRBV18 and TRBJ1-2; D gene unclear. The CDR3 length is 12 residues. Germline V gene sequence: CDR1 KGHSH, CDR2 LQKENI. With 4 bases removed from V and 9 bases from J, the gap between germline ends came to 12 bases. This CDR3 is CASSLRAGSYTF. CDR3 coding DNA: TGTGCCAGCTCACTCCGGGCCGGGAGCTACACCTTC. Full variable domain (missing parts from reference TRBV18 and TRBJ1-2): NAGVMQNPRHLVRRRGQEARLRCSPMKGHSHVYWYRQLPEEGLKFMVYLQKENIIDESGMPKERFSAEFPKEGPSILRIQQVVRGDSAAYFCASSLRAGSYTFGSGTRLTVV.

The rearrangement joins TRBV9 to TRBJ1-6, with 7 bases identical to TRBD1. Germline assignment: CDR1 SGDLS and CDR2 YYNGEE. Germline trimming cut 4 bases from V and 5 bases from J; bases unmatched to any gene: 6. CDR3 length: 15 amino acids. CDR3 region: CASSPRTGDNSPLHF. The CDR3 bases are TGTGCCAGCAGCCCTCGGACAGGAGATAATTCACCCCTCCACTTT.

This clone was counted only a few times. J is TRBJ2-7 and V is TRBV18, with D possibly matching TRBD2 (6 bases). Trimming took off 2 bases at V and 2 bases at J, with 13 bases between the two ends. The CDR3 extends over 15 amino acids. CDR1 is KGHSH, CDR2 LQKENI, per germline. CDR3 nucleotides: TGTGCCAGCTCACCAAGCATCGGGGGACCCTACGAGCAGTACTTC. Its translation: CASSPSIGGPYEQYF.

V and J are TRBV5-4 and TRBJ1-6, with D hard to call. Germline-derived CDR1 and CDR2 are SGHNT and YYREEE (reference sequence). The CDR3 spans 13 residues. V lost 4 bases and J lost 8, with 10 bases in between. The CDR3 loop reads CASSPRLDSPLHF. CDR3 bases: TGTGCCAGCAGCCCCAGACTAGATTCACCCCTCCACTTT.

The J gene is TRBJ1-4, the V gene TRBV2; TRBD1 might be the D (6 bases). Germline-derived CDR1 and CDR2 are SNHLY and FYNNEI. The CDR3 has 11 amino acids. V was pared by 8 bases and J by 12 bases, with 13 bases between. CDR3 amino acids: CASFTQGQLFF. In nucleotides, the CDR3 is TGTGCCAGCTTCACTCAGGGGCAACTGTTTTTT.

This clone was seen once. The J gene is TRBJ2-2, the V gene TRBV5-1; 9 nucleotides line up with TRBD1. Looked up from germline, CDR1 is SGHRS and CDR2 is YFSETQ. This CDR3 is built from 12 residues. V lost 8 bases to trimming and J lost 11 bases; unmatched junction nucleotides: 7. DNA for the CDR3: TGCGCCAGTGGGACAGGGCGCCCCGAGCTGTTTTTT. Protein product: CASGTGRPELFF.

The chain combines TRBV5-5 with TRBJ2-2; possibly TRBD2 for D (6 bases). The CDR3 covers 16 residues. The germline V gene encodes CDR1 SGHKS and CDR2 YYEKEE (reference sequence). With 4 bases removed from V and 1 base from J, the gap between germline ends came to 14 bases. Written as DNA, the CDR3 is TGTGCCAGCAGCCAGCTACTAGCCATGAACACCGGGGAGCTGTTTTTT. Residues: CASSQLLAMNTGELFF.

The V gene is TRBV7-6, the J gene TRBJ1-4; no definite D call. CDR1 and CDR2 from the germline V gene are SGHVS and FNYEAQ. V was trimmed by 3 bases and J by 2 bases, leaving 4 bases between them. The length of the CDR3 is 13 residues. CDR3 nucleotides: TGTGCCAGCAGCTTCAGGACTAATGAAAAACTGTTTTTT. Amino acid sequence: CASSFRTNEKLFF.

The rearrangement links TRBV5-8 to TRBJ2-1, with D perhaps TRBD1 (7 bases). V was pared by 4 bases and J by 5 bases, with 19 bases between. The CDR3 totals 16 residues. Looked up from germline, CDR1 is SGHTS and CDR2 is YDEGEE. The CDR3 nucleotides read TGTGCCAGCAGCGGAAGACAGGGACTCCCTAACAATGAGCAGTTCTTC. Its translation is CASSGRQGLPNNEQFF.

This chain uses TRBV27 with TRBJ1-1; D is unresolved. The CDR3 runs to 14 residues. Per the germline V gene, CDR1 is MNHEY and CDR2 is SMNVEV (reference sequence). The ends were cut back, 3 bases at V and 5 bases at J, with 13 bases in the middle. The CDR3 DNA is TGTGCCAGCAGTTTTTTTGGGGAGATGACTGAAGCTTTCTTT. Protein sequence: CASSFFGEMTEAFF.